This T cell receptor (beta chain) is drawn from a study of early T cells in non-severe SARS-CoV-2 infection (dated by TCRdb to about 2021). With regard to the full study: Because TCR sequencing relied on bulk RNA taken from unsorted whole blood, pairing of alpha and beta chains was not possible.

The library relied on 5' RACE. Reads for this sample came from a NextSeq 500. In the TCR library protocol, unique molecular identifiers were attached to individual cDNA molecules to correct for PCR bias and sequencing error. Sequencing covered both TCR alpha and beta chains, and within each sample the abundances of alpha and beta sequences were tightly co-correlated. The authors' analysis ran thus. V gene, J gene and CDR3 annotation of TCR sequences was performed with Decombinator V4. TCRs were defined as expanded if a significant change between any two time points was detected under a Poisson model with p below 0.0001. TCR abundances were normalised to the total number of TCRs sequenced in each sample and reported as counts per million. VDJdb, accessed on 1 November 2021, was searched for TCRs annotated for CMV, EBV and SARS-CoV-2, and TCRs annotated for more than one antigen were excluded. The raw public data were reprocessed by TCRdb itself: fastp quality trimming at Q25, MiXCR clonotype calling, in-frame beta chains only. Every distinct CDR3 protein forms one entry, paired with its most common genes and DNA. The V and J calls follow TCRdb's processing rather than the paper's. Counted in this sample were approximately 66,000 distinct CDR3 sequences; roughly an eighth of them appeared once. The ten biggest clones cover approximately 4.7% of the sample.

This clonotype was counted between two and nine times. This clone's antigen is unknown. The record has no base qualities; no much larger clone is one base away. The study was a case-control design nested within a healthcare worker cohort in London, UK, with weekly nasopharyngeal swab PCR tests and blood sampling. Healthcare workers were recruited between 23 and 31 March 2020, during the week of the UK lockdown, and were followed weekly for up to about 15 weeks. Overall study results and their limits: VDJdb matching was skewed toward anti-spike CD8 responses and likely underestimated virus-specific expansions, missing private and CD4 specificities.

This clonotype was sampled from an adult who was a healthcare worker with PCR-confirmed SARS-CoV-2 infection or an uninfected control (not recorded which). The sequenced sample consisted of whole blood.

The CDR3 in this case is CATSEILAGAYNEQFF. The DNA sequence is as follows: TGTGCCACCAGTGAAATACTAGCGGGAGCCTACAATGAGCAGTTCTTC. The chain employs TRBV24-1 and TRBJ2-1, with TRBD2 identical over 11 junction bases. In the germline V gene, CDR1 corresponds to KGHDR and CDR2 to SFDVKD. Inclusive of the bounding cysteine and phenylalanine, the CDR3 is 16 residues long. The only DNA kept is the CDR3, 48 bases in frame from the first base. V has 4 bases trimmed and J has 2 bases trimmed; junction bases matching no gene number 3.